The clone carrying this TCR beta chain has a count of ten or more. Its cognate antigen is unknown. In TCRdb, the PCR reads were re-called with MiXCR into one record per CDR3 protein. The table lists 550,000 to 750,000 distinct CDR3 sequences, around 20% of them singletons. In germline, CDR1 is MNHEY, CDR2 SMNVEV (reference sequence). Trimming stripped 5 bases from V and 7 bases from J, with 17 bases between. The CDR3 has 15 amino acids. The data are from a study of molecular identifiers for immune sequencing clone quantification. Findings and caveats of the study: Identical TCR molecules that share a barcode could lead to an underestimation of highly expanded clone sizes.

The sample consisted of naive CD8+ T cells from blood, with Jurkat cell RNA spiked in. As for subset: FACS-sorted CD8+CD4-CCR7+CD45RA+ naive T cells. This chain links TRBV27 with TRBJ1-4; the D gene is possibly TRBD1 (5 bases). The clonotype was recovered from a human donor in good health. Some libraries in this study had Jurkat cell RNA spiked in. The CDR3 loop reads CASSQAGFGSEKLFF. The CDR3 nucleotides are TGTGCCAGCAGTCAAGCAGGGTTTGGGAGTGAAAAACTGTTTTTT.